This T cell receptor (beta chain) is from a study of shared clonotypes between healthy human individuals. Study-wide context: Donors had three CD4 naive, three CD4 memory, two CD8 naive and one CD8 memory plate apiece.

Every subset's genomic DNA went evenly onto several immunoSEQ plates. Produced via immunoSEQ multiplex PCR; TCRdb's table is partial and in-frame only. Of approximately 2.3 million clones listed, just over 90% are singletons. As concerns this clone: Its target is not known.

Both subsets, CD45RA+ naive and CD45RA-negative memory, were split from the CD4+ cells. Overall study findings and caveats: Sampling was confined to blood; repertoires within tissues likely differ.

The sequencing sample was made of naive CD4+ T cells from PBMCs. This sample's subset: CD45RA+ positively selected. The source of this sequence is a man aged 18 to 29 in good health. Some clones in this sample may be carry-over from other donors' samples.

The CDR3: CASRRRVNTEAFF. DNA for the CDR3: TGTGCCAGCAGGAGACGGGTGAACACTGAAGCTTTCTTT. This chain links TRBV19 with TRBJ1-1; D uncertain. This CDR3 has 13 residues. Germline V gene data show CDR1 as LNHDA and CDR2 as SQIVND (reference sequence). V lost 9 bases, J lost 0 bases, and 11 bases lay in between. Supplemented by reference TRBV19 and TRBJ1-1, the full variable domain reads DGGITQSPKYLFRKEGQNVTLSCEQNLNHDAMYWYRQDPGQGLRLIYYSQIVNDFQKGDIAEGYSVSREKKESFPLTVTSAQKNPTAFYLCASRRRVNTEAFFGQGTRLTVV.